A selection of T cell receptor beta chains follows, all from one sample in a study of blood T cell repertoires in COVID-19. The table came from immunoSEQ multiplex PCR; TCRdb's copy has only in-frame clones and leaves some out. The profile shows 280,000 or so clones, 85% of them singletons. Sequencing used PBMCs or T cells enriched from blood (not recorded which). All receptors derive from a woman aged 50 to 60 who had recovered from COVID-19. Each CDR3 is given with its conserved first and last residue. A D gene is named only where the DNA matches it firmly. Only part of the rows carry a size: once, few, many, or a class if the clone is expanded.

J gene	D gene	clone size	V gene	CDR3 DNA	CDR3 protein
TRBJ2-7	NA	few	TRBV28	TGTGCCAGCAGTTTACCAGGAAGTAGGCAGCTACACTACGAGCAGTACTTC	CASSLPGSRQLHYEQYF
TRBJ2-3	NA	NA	TRBV6-5	TGTGCCAGCAGTTACTTGGCGGGTTACGCAGATACGCAGTATTTT	CASSYLAGYADTQYF
TRBJ2-7	TRBD2	NA	TRBV9	TGTGCCAGCAGCACCCAAGCGGGGGGGCACGAGCAGTACTTC	CASSTQAGGHEQYF
TRBJ1-5	TRBD1	once	TRBV27	TGTGCCAGCAGTTATACCGGGACAGGTTATCAGCCCCAGCATTTT	CASSYTGTGYQPQHF
TRBJ1-6	TRBD1	NA	TRBV6-5	TGTGCCAGCAGGTCGGGACAGGCCAATTCACCCCTCCACTTT	CASRSGQANSPLHF
TRBJ2-2	NA	few	TRBV10-2	TGCGCCAGCAGTGACGCAGGTTTGTCCACCGGGGAGCTGTTTTTT	CASSDAGLSTGELFF
TRBJ2-7	NA	NA	TRBV30	TGTGCCTGGAGTAAACCTACAGGGTATCCCTACGAGCAGTACTTC	CAWSKPTGYPYEQYF
TRBJ1-4	NA	once	TRBV19	TGTGCCAGTAGGATGGGGCACGGGAGAGAAAAACTGTTTTTT	CASRMGHGREKLFF
TRBJ2-7	NA	NA	TRBV18	TGTGCCAGCTCACCCAACAGGGACGGTGGCTACGAGCAGTACTTC	CASSPNRDGGYEQYF
TRBJ1-4	TRBD1	NA	TRBV28	TGTGCCAGCAGGGCCCCGGACAGGGGTCAAAAACTGTTTTTT	CASRAPDRGQKLFF
TRBJ1-2	NA	few	TRBV6-2/TRBV6-3	TGTGCCAGCAGTTACCCCCACACCTATGGCTACACCTTC	CASSYPHTYGYTF
TRBJ1-4	NA	NA	TRBV10-3	TGTGCCATCAGTGAAACAGTTAATGAAAAACTGTTTTTT	CAISETVNEKLFF
TRBJ2-1	TRBD2	once	TRBV7-2	TGTGCCAGCAGCTTAGCGCAGGCGGGAGGGGCCCGGGGGGAGCAGTTCTTC	CASSLAQAGGARGEQFF
TRBJ2-7	TRBD2	NA	TRBV19	TGTGCCACCCCAACCCCGGGACTAGCATCGGTCGGGTTTGAGGACGAGCAGTACTTC	CATPTPGLASVGFEDEQYF
TRBJ2-2	NA	NA	TRBV5-1	TGCGCCAGCAGAAGGGGGTCCACCGGGGAGCTGTTTTTT	CASRRGSTGELFF
TRBJ1-6	NA	NA	TRBV27	TGTGCCAGCAGTTTCGGCCAGGATAATTCACCCCTCCACTTT	CASSFGQDNSPLHF
TRBJ1-2	NA	NA	TRBV29-1	TGCAGCGTTGGTTGGTTACCTGCGTTCGACTACACCTTC	CSVGWLPAFDYTF
TRBJ1-1	TRBD1	NA	TRBV12-3/TRBV12-4	TGTGCCAGCAGTAGTACAGGGGGAACTGAAGCTTTCTTT	CASSSTGGTEAFF
TRBJ1-1	TRBD1	NA	TRBV6-4	TGTGCCAGCAGGACAGGGGCTGGGGCTGAAGCTTTCTTT	CASRTGAGAEAFF
TRBJ2-1	NA	NA	TRBV9	TGTGCCAGCAGCGTAGATACAGGTCTCAATGAGCAGTTCTTC	CASSVDTGLNEQFF
TRBJ1-2	TRBD1	NA	TRBV11-2	TGTGCCAGCAGCACCCACCCGGGACAGAACTATGGCTACACCTTC	CASSTHPGQNYGYTF
TRBJ1-1	NA	NA	TRBV11-3	TGTGCCAGCAGCTCCCAAGGGCGGGGAAGGAACAACACTGAAGCTTTCTTT	CASSSQGRGRNNTEAFF
TRBJ1-2	NA	few	TRBV7-9	TGTGCCAGCAGCCCCGACGGAGACTATGGCTACACCTTC	CASSPDGDYGYTF
TRBJ1-4	TRBD1	NA	TRBV27	TGTGCCAGCAGAGCTTCGACAGGGGGGTTAGAAAAACTGTTTTTT	CASRASTGGLEKLFF
TRBJ2-7	TRBD1	NA	TRBV6-2/TRBV6-3	TGTGCCAGCAGTCGGACAGGCTACGAGCAGTACTTC	CASSRTGYEQYF
TRBJ2-1	NA	NA	TRBV18	TGTGCCAGCTCACCACAACTCCAAATTCCAGGGTTAAACTCGGCCTACAATGAGCAGTTCTTC	CASSPQLQIPGLNSAYNEQFF
TRBJ2-6	NA	NA	TRBV5-1	TGCGCCAGCAGCTTGCTGGGCTCAGCTGGGGCCAACGTCCTGACTTTC	CASSLLGSAGANVLTF
TRBJ2-7	NA	NA	TRBV10-3	TGTGCCATCAGTGAGTCGAACAGGATTAAGTACGAGCAGTACTTC	CAISESNRIKYEQYF
TRBJ2-5	TRBD2	NA	TRBV10-3	TGTGCCATCAGACTCGGACTAGCGGGGGGGGAGACCCAGTACTTC	CAIRLGLAGGETQYF
TRBJ2-3	TRBD1	NA	TRBV5-1	TGCGCCAGCAGCTTTACAGGGGGCTCGGGGACAGATACGCAGTATTTT	CASSFTGGSGTDTQYF
TRBJ1-6	NA	NA	TRBV27	TGTGCCAGCAGCAGACAGACGAATTCACCCCTCCACTTT	CASSRQTNSPLHF
TRBJ2-5	NA	NA	TRBV5-4	TGTGCCAGCAGCTTGGAGTGGGGGGTGGAGACCCAGTACTTC	CASSLEWGVETQYF
TRBJ2-2	TRBD1	NA	TRBV5-6	TGTGCCAGCAGCTTGCTACCTCCGGGACAGGGGGGTACCGGGGAGCTGTTTTTT	CASSLLPPGQGGTGELFF
TRBJ1-1	TRBD1	once	TRBV27	TGTGCCAGCAGTCCCCGGACAGGGTCTTTTGAAGCTTTCTTT	CASSPRTGSFEAFF
TRBJ2-2	NA	NA	TRBV3-1/TRBV3-2	TGTGCCAGCAGCCTAAGCTGGGGGGAGCTGTTTTTT	CASSLSWGELFF
TRBJ1-2	TRBD1	NA	TRBV7-2	TGTGCCAGCAGCTTCCCTGACAGGGCGAGTGGCTACACCTTC	CASSFPDRASGYTF
TRBJ1-6	TRBD1	NA	TRBV27	TGTGCCAGCAGTTTAACCCCGGGACAGGGTTCACCCCTCCACTTT	CASSLTPGQGSPLHF
TRBJ2-1	NA	NA	TRBV18	TGTGCCAGCTCACCATTGATTATAGCCACCTACAATGAGCAGTTCTTC	CASSPLIIATYNEQFF
TRBJ2-1	NA	NA	TRBV7-9	TGTGCCAGCAGGGCCGGGACTGAGTACAATGAGCAGTTCTTC	CASRAGTEYNEQFF